The 23 T cell receptor beta chains below come from one sample, sequenced in a study of spatial heterogeneity in lung cancer. In TCRdb, the 5' RACE reads were re-called with MiXCR into one record per CDR3 protein. The table lists tens of thousands of distinct CDR3 sequences, roughly a fifth of them singletons, with 5.5% to 7% in the top ten. The time point was: sample taken at primary tumor resection. No cells were sorted before sequencing. The whole RNA sequenced was extracted from tumor, nontumor lung or frozen PBMC. Material: PBMCs, obtained at surgery. The source is a male donor with early-stage non-small cell lung cancer.

The chain links TRBV7-2 to TRBJ2-5; 14 nucleotides match TRBD2. CDR1 is SGHTA, CDR2 FQGNSA, per germline. The V segment lost 4 bases and the J segment 0 bases; nucleotides outside the gene matches: 4. CDR3 length: 17 residues. CDR3 residues: CASSSGLAGAYQETQYF. CDR3 nucleotides: TGTGCCAGCAGCTCGGGACTAGCGGGGGCCTACCAAGAGACCCAGTACTTC.

The sample holds a few counts of this clonotype. The gene calls are TRBV7-9 and TRBJ1-1; D unresolved. The V gene's germline CDR1 is SEHNR and CDR2 FQNEAQ (reference sequence). The CDR3 runs to 16 residues. Trimming removed 9 bases at V and 6 bases at J, with 26 bases between. The CDR3 here is CASLPRGSYQVSEAFF. Written as DNA, the CDR3 is TGTGCCAGTCTCCCTAGAGGCTCTTACCAGGTCTCTGAAGCTTTCTTT.

A few counts support this clonotype. The chain combines TRBV4-2 with TRBJ2-3; no clear D gene. Trimming took off 0 bases at V and 4 bases at J, with 8 bases between the two ends. This CDR3 contains 14 residues. Germline V CDR1 and CDR2: LGHNA, YNFKEQ. The chain's CDR3 is CASSQEIASDTQYF. The CDR3 nucleotides are TGTGCCAGCAGCCAAGAGATAGCATCAGATACGCAGTATTTT.

The rearrangement joins TRBV6-5 to TRBJ2-1; 7 bases match TRBD1. Germline V gene data show CDR1 as MNHEY and CDR2 as SVGAGI. V shed 5 bases and J 7 bases; nucleotides not matched to a gene: 8. The CDR3 contains 14 residues. Here the CDR3 reads CASSTSGGRNEQFF. For the CDR3, the DNA is TGTGCCAGCAGTACGTCAGGGGGACGGAATGAGCAGTTCTTC.

This clonotype was seen just once. The DNA of the CDR3 is TGTGCCAGCTCACCGGACGATTTGGATACGCAGTATTTT. It yields the protein CASSPDDLDTQYF. V and J are TRBV18 and TRBJ2-3; D is unresolved. The V end lost 3 bases, the J end lost 6 bases, and 10 bases lay between the germline ends. The CDR3 consists of 13 residues. The germline V gene has CDR1 KGHSH and CDR2 LQKENI.

The chain combines TRBV3-1 with TRBJ2-3; 8 nucleotides agree with TRBD2. The CDR3 is made up of 15 amino acids. The germline CDR1 and CDR2 sequences are LGHDT and YNNKEL (reference sequence). V lost 0 bases and J lost 4; bases outside the gene matches: 3. CDR3 protein: CASSQDLAGPDTQYF. CDR3 DNA sequence: TGTGCCAGCAGCCAAGATTTAGCGGGGCCAGATACGCAGTATTTT.

This clonotype was observed a few times. The V and J genes are TRBV20-1 and TRBJ2-7; 8 nucleotides agree with TRBD2. V shed 6 bases, J shed 4 bases, and the junction held 17 bases outside the gene matches. Germline V gene lookup returns CDR1 DFQATT and CDR2 SNEGSKA (reference sequence). The length of the CDR3 is 16 residues. The CDR3 protein is CSAERMGLAGWYEQYF. CDR3 bases: TGCAGTGCCGAGAGGATGGGATTAGCGGGATGGTACGAGCAGTACTTC.

This chain uses TRBV18 with TRBJ1-2; a possible D gene is TRBD1 (5 bases). The CDR3 has 14 residues. V was pared by 2 bases and J by 7 bases, with 14 bases between. Per the germline V gene, CDR1 is KGHSH and CDR2 is LQKENI. The CDR3 reads CASSPGPTDTGYTF. CDR3 DNA sequence: TGTGCCAGCTCACCAGGCCCGACAGACACTGGCTACACCTTC.

This chain connects TRBV5-4 to TRBJ2-1, with TRBD2 matching 8 bases. CDR3 length: 16 amino acids. Trimming removed 4 bases from V and 0 bases from J; junction bases left unmatched: 6. CDR1 and CDR2 from the germline V gene are SGHNT and YYREEE (reference sequence). The CDR3 sequence: CASSHSSGSSYNEQFF. The CDR3 DNA follows: TGTGCCAGCAGCCATTCTAGCGGGTCCTCCTACAATGAGCAGTTCTTC. The full variable domain, rest sourced from reference TRBV5-4 and TRBJ2-1, is ETGVTQSPTHLIKTRGQQVTLRCSSQSGHNTVSWYQQALGQGPQFIFQYYREEENGRGNFPPRFSGLQFPNYSSELNVNALELDDSALYLCASSHSSGSSYNEQFFGPGTRLTVL.

The chain is built from TRBV21-1 and TRBJ2-7; the table's D call TRBD2 went unverified against the DNA. TRBV21-1 is termed a pseudogene. There are 13 residues in the CDR3. CDR3: CTWEGGSTYEQYF. CDR3 coding DNA: TGTACCTGGGAGGGAGGGTCTACCTACGAGCAGTACTTC.

This clonotype was seen a few times. The chain has TRBV20-1 and TRBJ2-5, with a possible D match to TRBD2 (5 bases). CDR3 length equals 13 residues. V lost 5 bases and J lost 2, with 12 bases in between. The germline CDR1 and CDR2 sequences are DFQATT and SNEGSKA (reference sequence). The CDR3 region is CSAGERIQETQYF. The DNA for the CDR3 is TGCAGTGCTGGGGAGCGGATACAAGAGACCCAGTACTTC.

This clonotype was seen more than once but under ten times. This sequence joins TRBV19 and TRBJ1-1, with D perhaps matching TRBD1 (5 bases). V shed 5 bases and J shed 5 bases, with 9 bases lying between them. The CDR3 length is 12 residues. Germline V gene data show CDR1 as LNHDA and CDR2 as SQIVND (reference sequence). The CDR3 reads CASSVQGTEAFF. In DNA, the CDR3 is TGTGCCAGTAGTGTTCAGGGAACTGAAGCTTTCTTT.

The rearrangement uses TRBV11-2 and TRBJ2-5, with D perhaps matching TRBD1 or TRBD2 (5 bases each). The CDR3 extends over 14 amino acids. Trimming cost V 5 bases and J 1 base, with 11 bases left between them. CDR1 and CDR2 from the germline V gene are SGHAT and FQNNGV. CDR3 amino acids: CASSTSGTQETQYF. CDR3 bases: TGTGCCAGCAGCACCTCCGGGACCCAAGAGACCCAGTACTTC.

This chain links TRBV4-3 with TRBJ1-1; a weak D match, TRBD1 (6 bases). This CDR3 contains 15 residues. The germline CDR1 and CDR2 sequences are LGHNA and YSLEER. Trimming left V 0 bases short and J 6 bases short, with 14 bases between. The CDR3 spells CASSQDSGDTAEAFF. The CDR3 DNA follows: TGCGCCAGCAGCCAAGATAGCGGGGACACAGCTGAAGCTTTCTTT.

This clonotype has only a few counts. Because the CDR3 is missing its conserved closing phenylalanine or tryptophan, this is likely a read error. Because the CDR3's place on the DNA is in doubt, the DNA is left out and the CDR3 is given as listed by TCRdb. This chain uses TRBV20-1 with TRBJ1-2. Germline CDR1 is DFQATT and CDR2 is SNEGSKA (reference sequence). The CDR3 length is 10 residues, termini included. This CDR3 is CSATLPVGFP.

V is TRBV12-5 and J is TRBJ1-4; no definite D call. Between the trimmed V and J ends, which lost 6 bases and 5 bases, there was a span of 7 bases. CDR3 length equals 12 residues. Per the germline V gene, CDR1 is LGHNT and CDR2 is FRNRAP. The CDR3 protein is CASGRQNEKLFF. CDR3 bases: TGTGCTAGTGGCCGGCAGAATGAAAAACTGTTTTTT.

This clonotype was seen a few times. DNA of the CDR3: TGTGCCACCAGCAGAGACCGGGGTCCTGGAAACACCATATATTTT. This sequence encodes CATSRDRGPGNTIYF. The chain carries TRBV15 and TRBJ1-3; D remains unclear. Germline values: CDR1 LNHNV, CDR2 YYDKDF (reference sequence). There are 15 residues in the CDR3. The V end lost 0 bases, the J end lost 2 bases, and 8 bases lay between the germline ends.

V usage is TRBV2 and J usage is TRBJ2-7; 10 nucleotides match TRBD1. This CDR3 region has 13 residues. J gave up 3 bases and V 8 bases, and 4 bases lay outside the gene matches. The V gene's germline CDR1 is SNHLY and CDR2 FYNNEI. CDR3 residues: CASRGTGVYEQYF. The CDR3 DNA sequence: TGTGCCAGCCGAGGGACAGGGGTCTACGAGCAGTACTTC.

This clonotype was detected a few times. This chain links TRBV7-8 with TRBJ1-6, with D maybe TRBD1 (5 bases). V lost 1 base and J 4 bases, leaving 14 bases between the germline ends. The V gene's germline CDR1 is SGHVS and CDR2 FQNEAQ. This CDR3 region has 17 residues. The CDR3 sequence: CASSLESGPSYNSPLHF. The CDR3 nucleotides are TGTGCCAGCAGCTTAGAGTCGGGGCCGAGTTATAATTCACCCCTCCACTTT. Complete variable domain (other parts from reference TRBV7-8 and TRBJ1-6): GAGVSQSPRYKVAKRGQDVALRCDPISGHVSLFWYQQALGQGPEFLTYFQNEAQLDKSGLPSDRFFAERPEGSVSTLKIQRTQQEDSAVYLCASSLESGPSYNSPLHFGNGTRLTVT.

This clonotype was observed at least ten times. The chain couples TRBV6-6 to TRBJ2-5, with no clear D. Per the germline V gene, CDR1 is MNHNY and CDR2 is SVGAGI (reference sequence). The V and J ends lost 8 bases and 5 bases respectively, with 15 bases between them. CDR3 length equals 13 residues. The CDR3 coding sequence is TGTGCCAGCGCACCTACTGAGTCCGAGACCCAGTACTTC. Amino acid sequence: CASAPTESETQYF.

A few counts support this clonotype. The CDR3 loop reads CASSAGSSNTGELFF. The CDR3 coding sequence is TGCGCCAGCAGCGCAGGGAGTTCGAACACCGGGGAGCTGTTTTTT. This chain connects TRBV5-1 to TRBJ2-2; D might be TRBD1 or TRBD2, each matching 5 bases. CDR3 length equals 15 residues. Germline CDR1 is SGHRS and CDR2 is YFSETQ. V lost 4 bases and J lost 0, with 10 bases in between.

The chain employs TRBV20-1 and TRBJ1-1; D is undetermined. Trimming stripped 6 bases from V and 6 bases from J, with 20 bases between. The length of the CDR3 is 14 residues. From germline, CDR1 is DFQATT and CDR2 SNEGSKA (reference sequence). CDR3 nucleotides: TGCAGTGCGGAAGGGAGTCCCTCGATCGCTGAAGCTTTCTTT. Its translation: CSAEGSPSIAEAFF.

This clonotype was counted a few times. V and J are TRBV20-1 and TRBJ1-1; perhaps TRBD1 as D (5 bases). The CDR3 runs 14 residues. Between the trimmed V and J ends, which lost 0 bases and 4 bases, there was a span of 12 bases. Germline-derived CDR1 and CDR2 are DFQATT and SNEGSKA (reference sequence). The CDR3, as DNA: TGCAGTGCTAGAGATCGGGGAGGGACCACTGAAGCTTTCTTT. Its protein product is CSARDRGGTTEAFF.